The entry that follows covers one T cell receptor (beta chain) sequence. Its antigen remains unidentified. There are no base qualities to consult, and no much larger clone falls within one base. The data derive from a study of long-term antiretroviral therapy in people with HIV (dated 2022 in TCRdb). Study-level background: The earliest samples were collected about a decade before the 2015 WHO recommendation for immediate ART, when ART was typically delayed until CD4 counts fell. A total of over 150 cryopreserved PBMC samples came from approximately 30 adults with confirmed HIV infection and were collected serially over a mean of roughly six years (range 1-12). A retrospective serial study tested whether ART initiation and durable HIV suppression were associated with changes in peripheral blood TRB repertoire composition and diversity. No cross-contamination during QIAcube processing was shown when test extractions of a monoclonal T-cell line were performed alongside over 25 polyclonal samples. Eleven of the 30 participants with HIV were female.

V loses 4 bases, J loses 3 bases, and the germline ends lie 12 bases apart. The CDR3 sequence holds 14 residues, the cysteine and phenylalanine included. Only CDR3 DNA is held: 42 bases, read in frame from base 1. CDR1 SEHNR and CDR2 FQNEAQ are derived from the germline V gene (reference sequence). Results and caveats for the whole study, not just this receptor: A significant increase in TRB diversity was found to be associated with ART initiation, although TRB diversity was observed to remain significantly below that of transplant donor controls even after long-term ART. Narrower CDR3 length ranges were observed in HIV repertoires than in controls, and an antigen-experienced repertoire with only a slight naive shift after ART was suggested by the network structure. The samples span the years 2004 to 2017, and the ART regimens used at that time may not be as effective as current regimens. Expanded TRB clones identified before ART initiation dominated the repertoire at all time points, although this dominance fluctuated and declined in many PLHIV after ART. Because cell numbers in pre-ART samples were limited, unsorted PBMC were profiled instead of sorted CD4+ and CD8+ T cells. Inferences about post-ART repertoire changes were limited because no data were available on ART adherence, viral resistance or therapy changes. Because PBMC availability was limited, only the TCR beta chain was sequenced, with no alpha chain pairing.

Sequencing of the TRB variable region was done with the immunoSEQ hsTCRB v3.0 assay at survey level resolution. The targeted TRB sequencing depth was roughly 40,000-50,000 T-cell genomes per sample. An Illumina MiSeq with a v3 150-cycle kit was used to sequence the pooled TRB libraries. Turning to the authors' computational methods: Repertoire analysis was performed in R inside a reproducible Nextflow workflow that covered QC, data transformation and analysis. LymphoSeq2, an R package for exploring AIRR-Seq data, was used to implement custom analyses. A few samples yielding fewer than 5000 total TRB sequences were excluded, leaving more than 150 analyzed HIV repertoires. Among the roughly 190 retained HIV repertoires, 55 to 60 were collected before ART initiation and approximately 130 after ART initiation. Repertoires were downsampled to 5000 TRB nucleotide sequences, with summary statistics averaged over 100 downsampling iterations. The analysis kept only TRB sequences whose CDR3 regions were at least seven amino acids long. A Shannon entropy-derived clonality score and the Gini coefficient were used to measure diversity. In the repertoire networks, any two of the top 5000 CDR3 amino acid sequences were connected whenever the two sequences differed by an edit distance of one. For TRB CDR3 amino acid sequences, GLIPH2 was used to predict antigen specificity groups and MHC restriction. To flag known CMV, EBV, HIV or tissue antigen associations, CDR3 amino acid sequences were matched against VDJdb and McPAS-TCR. Pre-ART, post-ART and control groups were compared with Wilcoxon signed-rank tests and Holm-Bonferroni correction. TCRdb's version of the immuneACCESS table is confined to in-frame rearrangements and falls short of the full clone set. An unresolved V gene accounts for under half of the shortfall where checked; the remainder is of unknown origin. That table furnishes V, J and clone size, whereas the DNA furnished D and trimming. The sample contains tens of thousands of clones, 95% of them found a single time. 2.5% to 3.5% of the sample comes from the top ten.

Participants were included only if at least one PBMC sample before ART initiation and at least two post-ART samples were available. All participants with HIV were treated in the United States of America. Before DNA extraction, cryopreserved samples containing about 0.95-10 million PBMC were thawed and washed. At the time of the earliest PBMC sample, participants with HIV were aged between roughly 23 and 60 years. Per participant, PBMC samples came from 1-4 timepoints prior to ART initiation and 2-8 timepoints following ART initiation, for a median of 7 samples. For every participant, serial HIV viral load, CD4+ T-cell count, ART history and demographic data were obtained. A Qiagen kit on a QIAcube was used to extract genomic DNA from unsorted PBMC, with samples processed in batches of 12.

The receptor chain draws on TRBV7-9 and TRBJ2-5, with the D gene not confidently named. The sample in question was unsorted PBMCs, obtained 5.3 years after starting antiretroviral therapy. The sequence came from a man aged 50-60 years with HIV. The DNA sequence is as follows: TGTGCCAGCAGCTCCCGGACGGATGAAGAGACCCAGTACTTC. This encodes CASSSRTDEETQYF.